The 8 T cell receptor beta chains below come from one sample, sequenced in a study of cytomegalovirus exposure and HLA in healthy donors. Primers for the PCR totalled 60 Vbeta and 13 Jbeta. Sequenced by immunoSEQ multiplex PCR; TCRdb stores in-frame clones only, minus some. The data hold roughly 240,000 clones, with around four fifths observed a single time. Sequenced input: PBMCs. The receptor source for this set is a boy younger than 18 in good health and CMV-seronegative.

As DNA, the CDR3 is TGCAGCGTTGAAGAGTTTTATGGCGGGGGGGAATACAATGAGCAGTTCTTC. This codes for CSVEEFYGGGEYNEQFF. The chain is built from TRBV29-1 and TRBJ2-1, with 9 nucleotides matching TRBD2. Germline V gives CDR1 SQVTM, CDR2 ANQGSEA. The CDR3 spans 17 residues. Trimming at V came to 0 bases and at J to 4 bases, leaving 10 bases not matched to a gene.

The chain combines TRBV6-9 with TRBJ1-2, with 7 positions matching TRBD1. This CDR3 is 16 amino acids long. Germline loops: CDR1 MNHGY, CDR2 SVAAGI. V gave up 2 bases and J gave up 1 base; unmatched junction bases: 7. This CDR3 reads CASSYRDSSYNYGYTF. DNA for the CDR3: TGTGCCAGCAGTTATCGGGACAGCTCCTATAACTATGGCTACACCTTC.

The chain's CDR3 is CASSLDRGQVYEQYF. The CDR3 DNA sequence: TGTGCCAGCAGCTTAGATAGGGGACAGGTCTACGAGCAGTACTTC. The chain employs TRBV11-3 and TRBJ2-7, with 8 bases aligning to TRBD1. Germline assignment: CDR1 SGHNT and CDR2 YENEEA. V gave up 0 bases and J gave up 3 bases; unmatched junction bases: 4. This CDR3 region has 15 residues.

The chain is built from TRBV2 and TRBJ1-2; D is undetermined. The CDR3 has 8 residues. V lost 11 bases and J lost 6, with 4 bases in between. Germline-derived CDR1 and CDR2 are SNHLY and FYNNEI. The CDR3 sequence: CAPNGYTF. As DNA, the CDR3 is TGTGCCCCCAATGGCTACACCTTC.

As to this clone: The sample has other DNA sequences that encode this CDR3 too. The chain combines TRBV5-1 with TRBJ1-5; 8 bases match TRBD1. Germline CDR1 is SGHRS and CDR2 is YFSETQ. V shed 3 bases, J shed 5 bases, and the junction held 4 bases outside the gene matches. The CDR3 has 14 residues. The CDR3 DNA is TGCGCCAGCAGCTCCGGACAGGGCGATCAGCCCCAGCATTTT. Protein product: CASSSGQGDQPQHF.

The chain combines TRBV9 with TRBJ1-6; a weak D match, TRBD1 (5 bases). Trimming took off 0 bases at V and 8 bases at J, with 9 bases between the two ends. The CDR3 contains 14 residues. Germline V CDR1 and CDR2: SGDLS, YYNGEE. CDR3 DNA sequence: TGTGCCAGCAGCGTAGAACAGGTTGATTCACCCCTCCACTTT. Encoded protein: CASSVEQVDSPLHF.

The chain recombines TRBV14 with TRBJ2-7; 7 nucleotides agree with TRBD1. CDR3 length: 15 residues. Germline V gene lookup returns CDR1 SGHDN and CDR2 FVKESK. The J segment lost 0 bases and the V segment lost 4 bases, leaving 6 bases of the junction unmatched. The DNA for the CDR3 is TGTGCCAGCAGCCGGCCGGGACAGAACTCCTACGAGCAGTACTTC. Its protein product is CASSRPGQNSYEQYF.

This sequence joins TRBV15 and TRBJ1-2, with 8 bases aligning to TRBD1. The germline gives CDR1 LNHNV, CDR2 YYDKDF (reference sequence). Trimming at V came to 3 bases and at J to 4 bases, leaving 10 bases not matched to a gene. This CDR3 is built from 16 residues. The CDR3 sequence is CATSSGDRRTIYGYTF. The CDR3 DNA sequence: TGTGCCACCAGCAGCGGGGACAGGAGAACGATCTATGGCTACACCTTC.